Below are 22 T cell receptor beta chains sequenced from a single sample in a study of monozygotic twins with inflammatory bowel disease (dated by TCRdb to the late 2010s). To prepare the library, 5' RACE was applied. The data were produced on an Illumina HiSeq 2500. TCRdb reprocessed the reads into one record per CDR3 protein sequence, lacking DNA. The table kept for this sample lists 45,000 or so distinct CDR3 sequences. Around 5.3% of the sample is in the top ten clones. The sequenced sample consisted of blood. The receptors derive from a human donor with ulcerative colitis or Crohn's disease, or a healthy co-twin of an affected twin (not recorded which).

The CDR3 loop is CASSAQPTGPFNNEQFF. V gene TRBV7-2 combines with J gene TRBJ2-1; TCRdb's D call of TRBD1 is untestable without DNA. From germline, CDR1 is SGHTA and CDR2 FQGNSA. The CDR3 runs to 17 residues.

The rearrangement uses TRBV19 and TRBJ2-1; TCRdb outputs TRBD1, but without DNA this stays unchecked. The CDR3 sequence is 15 residues long. CDR1 LNHDA and CDR2 SQIVND come from the germline V gene (reference sequence). This chain's CDR3 is CASSNAPSSYSEQFF.

V gene TRBV28 combines with J gene TRBJ2-1; the D gene TCRdb calls, TRBD1, cannot be checked with no DNA. The CDR3 is 15 amino acids. Germline V lookup: CDR1 MDHEN, CDR2 SYDVKM. The CDR3 loop reads CASSFRDRAHNEQFF.

The chain carries TRBV19 and TRBJ1-2. Germline-derived CDR1 and CDR2 are LNHDA and SQIVND (reference sequence). This CDR3 comprises 14 residues. CDR3 sequence: CASSIDTGPYGYTF.

The genes are TRBV4-1 and TRBJ1-6. Germline-derived CDR1 and CDR2 are MGHRA and YSYEKL. The CDR3 consists of 15 residues. The CDR3 is CASSQETGPGSPLHF.

The V call is TRBV28, the J call TRBJ2-3. Germline values: CDR1 MDHEN, CDR2 SYDVKM. The CDR3 spans 14 residues. CDR3 in amino acids: CASSYETGTDTQYF.

The chain joins TRBV6-1 to TRBJ1-1; TCRdb lists TRBD1, though no DNA is available to test this call. The CDR3 consists of 15 residues. The V gene's germline CDR1 is MNHNS and CDR2 SASEGT. The CDR3 loop is CASRPKGGGGTEAFF.

V gene TRBV3-1 combines with J gene TRBJ1-2; as DNA is missing, the TRBD1 call by TCRdb cannot be tested. Germline V gene sequence: CDR1 LGHDT, CDR2 YNNKEL (reference sequence). This CDR3 spans 15 amino acids. CDR3 region: CASSQPGGTGGGYTF.

The V and J genes are TRBV3-1 and TRBJ1-1; TCRdb picks TRBD1, but there is no DNA to check that call. The CDR3 length is 15 residues. Germline V gene sequence: CDR1 LGHDT, CDR2 YNNKEL (reference sequence). CDR3 in amino acids: CASSQDRQPNTEAFF.

The chain carries TRBV5-4 and TRBJ2-1; checking the TCRdb D call of TRBD2 is not possible without DNA. Looked up from germline, CDR1 is SGHNT and CDR2 is YYREEE (reference sequence). The CDR3 runs to 17 residues. The CDR3 loop is CASSLAPTSGPYNEQFF.

The chain combines TRBV5-5 with TRBJ1-4; TCRdb's D call of TRBD1 is untestable without DNA. This CDR3 has 16 amino acids. From germline, CDR1 is SGHKS and CDR2 YYEKEE (reference sequence). The CDR3 spells CASSLERGRTNEKLFF. The full variable domain, rest sourced from reference TRBV5-5 and TRBJ1-4, is DAGVTQSPTHLIKTRGQQVTLRCSPISGHKSVSWYQQVLGQGPQFIFQYYEKEERGRGNFPDRFSARQFPNYSSELNVNALLLGDSALYLCASSLERGRTNEKLFFGSGTQLSVL.

The chain is built from TRBV19 and TRBJ2-5. The length of the CDR3 is 13 residues. Germline lookup yields CDR1 LNHDA and CDR2 SQIVND (reference sequence). The CDR3 sequence is CASSISLEGTQYF.

The V call is TRBV10-3, the J call TRBJ2-7; the D call from TCRdb, TRBD1, cannot be confirmed without DNA. The germline V gene encodes CDR1 ENHRY and CDR2 SYGVKD. The CDR3 consists of 13 residues. The CDR3 sequence is CAISQPLLYEQYF.

J is TRBJ2-3 and V is TRBV20-1; TCRdb's D call of TRBD1 is untestable without DNA. CDR1 is DFQATT, CDR2 SNEGSKA, per germline (reference sequence). There are 16 residues in the CDR3. The CDR3 spells CSARVVGRRASDTQYF.

V usage is TRBV9 and J usage is TRBJ2-1; TCRdb's D gene call, TRBD2, goes unchecked for lack of DNA. CDR1 is SGDLS, CDR2 YYNGEE, per germline. The CDR3 is made up of 15 amino acids. CDR3 amino acids: CASSFSGSGYNEQFF.

The CDR3: CASSPGSSGNTIYF. The V call is TRBV18, the J call TRBJ1-3. Germline CDR1 and CDR2: KGHSH and LQKENI. The CDR3 runs 14 residues.

The genes are TRBV7-7 and TRBJ2-5; the TRBD2 assignment by TCRdb is unverifiable without DNA. Germline V lookup: CDR1 SSHAT, CDR2 FNYEAQ (reference sequence). The length of the CDR3 is 16 residues. Here the CDR3 reads CASSSGLAGGQETQYF.

The chain couples TRBV20-1 to TRBJ1-5. The CDR3 is 15 residues long. Germline V gene lookup returns CDR1 DFQATT and CDR2 SNEGSKA (reference sequence). The CDR3 protein is CSAREGFISNQPQHF.

This chain joins TRBV11-1 and TRBJ2-3; the TRBD1 assignment by TCRdb is unverifiable without DNA. Per germline, CDR1 SGHAT and CDR2 FQDESV (reference sequence). The CDR3 sequence is 18 residues long. CDR3: CASSAGQGVVISADTQYF.

The rearrangement links TRBV20-1 to TRBJ1-5. The CDR3 has 12 amino acids. Germline CDR1 and CDR2: DFQATT and SNEGSKA (reference sequence). The CDR3 spells CSARGEARAQHF.

J is TRBJ2-5 and V is TRBV20-1; TCRdb's D gene call, TRBD1, goes unchecked for lack of DNA. The CDR3 runs to 16 residues. CDR1 is DFQATT, CDR2 SNEGSKA, per germline (reference sequence). The CDR3 spells CSARAPPAGARETQYF.

CDR3 residues: CASSSGQDPSTDTQYF. The chain uses TRBV7-6 and TRBJ2-3; as DNA is missing, the TRBD1 call by TCRdb cannot be tested. The CDR3 spans 16 residues. CDR1 is SGHVS, CDR2 FNYEAQ, per germline.